This passage covers 9 T cell receptor beta chains from one sample sequenced in a study of spatial heterogeneity in lung cancer. TCRdb processed the 5' RACE reads anew with MiXCR; each CDR3 protein has one entry. The sample shows 20,000 to 25,000 distinct CDR3 sequences, approximately 4.2% of them seen only once. Noted time point: sample taken at primary tumor resection. The sample was PBMCs, taken at surgery. The receptors come from a male donor with early-stage non-small cell lung cancer.

In this sample, this clonotype turned up many times. The chain links TRBV10-3 to TRBJ1-4, with 9 bases matching TRBD1. V dropped 4 bases and J dropped 8; count of bases not matched to a gene: 5. CDR3 length: 14 residues. Per the germline V gene, CDR1 is ENHRY and CDR2 is SYGVKD. The CDR3 nucleotides read TGTGCCATCAGTGGTGCGACAGGGGGGGAAAAACTGTTTTTT. This encodes CAISGATGGEKLFF.

This clonotype was detected ten times or more. The CDR3: CASSEGTISGYTF. CDR3 bases: TGTGCCAGCAGCGAGGGGACGATTAGTGGCTACACCTTC. The rearrangement uses TRBV7-6 and TRBJ1-2; the D gene is possibly TRBD1 (5 bases). This CDR3 contains 13 residues. Trimming took 5 bases from V and 7 from J, leaving 14 bases between them. The germline CDR1 and CDR2 sequences are SGHVS and FNYEAQ.

At least ten counts were recorded for this clonotype. V usage is TRBV2 and J usage is TRBJ2-1; D might be TRBD2 (6 bases). CDR3 length: 15 amino acids. V lost 2 bases and J lost 2, with 10 bases in between. Germline values: CDR1 SNHLY, CDR2 FYNNEI. The CDR3 protein is CASSELGLAYNEQFF. CDR3 bases: TGTGCCAGCAGTGAACTGGGACTCGCCTACAATGAGCAGTTCTTC.

This clonotype was counted ten times or more. The chain combines TRBV20-1 with TRBJ2-7; TRBD2 might be the D (6 bases). The V end lost 2 bases, the J end lost 1 base, and 15 bases lay between the germline ends. The CDR3 is 15 amino acids. The germline gives CDR1 DFQATT, CDR2 SNEGSKA (reference sequence). The CDR3, as DNA: TGCAGTGCTAGAAGTCCGGAGGGCGATTCCTACGAGCAGTACTTC. Translated: CSARSPEGDSYEQYF.

In this sample, this clonotype turned up many times. This chain joins TRBV11-2 and TRBJ1-5; no clear D. V was trimmed by 2 bases and J by 0 bases, leaving 5 bases between them. This CDR3 spans 14 amino acids. CDR1 is SGHAT and CDR2 is FQNNGV in the germline V gene. CDR3 coding DNA: TGTGCCAGCAGCTTACAAGGTAGCAATCAGCCCCAGCATTTT. Protein sequence: CASSLQGSNQPQHF.

This clonotype was found a few times. The rearrangement uses TRBV6-2 or TRBV6-3 and TRBJ2-1; 7 nucleotides match TRBD1. V lost 6 bases, J lost 0 bases, and 8 bases stayed unmatched. Germline CDR1 and CDR2: MNHEY and SVGEGT. The CDR3 runs 16 residues. CDR3 residues: CASSPIGDSSYNEQFF. DNA for the CDR3: TGTGCCAGCAGCCCAATCGGGGACAGCTCCTACAATGAGCAGTTCTTC.

About this clonotype: This clone may be a read error of a much larger clone one base away. The V gene is TRBV20-1, the J gene TRBJ1-4; TRBD1 matches 8 bases. Germline CDR1 and CDR2: DFQATT and SNEGSKA (reference sequence). V lost 2 bases and J lost 7; bases outside the gene matches: 12. The CDR3 contains 16 residues. CDR3 nucleotides: TGCAGTGCTAGACCGACAGGGGAGTATGGTAGTGAAAAACTGTTTTTT. Amino acid sequence: CSARPTGEYGSEKLFF.

In its sample, this clonotype was seen many times. The chain uses TRBV28 and TRBJ1-3; D gene ambiguous. V shed 3 bases and J shed 1 base, with 7 bases lying between them. The CDR3 has 14 amino acids. CDR1 is MDHEN, CDR2 SYDVKM, per germline. CDR3 sequence reads: CASSFLQSGNTIYF. For the CDR3, the DNA is TGTGCCAGCAGTTTCCTTCAGTCTGGAAACACCATATATTTT.

This clonotype was seen a handful of times. This chain links TRBV28 with TRBJ1-1; no clear D. The CDR3 has 14 residues. Germline V lookup: CDR1 MDHEN, CDR2 SYDVKM. V gave up 3 bases and J gave up 9 bases, with 17 bases separating them. CDR3 region: CASSFRSEVEKAFF. As DNA, the CDR3 is TGTGCCAGCAGTTTCAGGTCGGAGGTTGAAAAAGCTTTCTTT.